This TCR beta chain was identified in a study of read filtering for tumor transcriptome and immune sequencing. Notes on this clonotype: Its specificity is unknown. This may come from a read error, since a much larger clone is one base off.

Every patient had bone marrow sampled while the disease was active. The library was built from around 0.4 ug RNA with molecular barcoded adaptors for alpha/delta and beta/gamma chains. TCRdb itself ran the reads through MiXCR, one entry per CDR3 protein. The sample shows around 60,000 distinct CDR3 sequences, about 21% of them seen only once. Germline V lookup: CDR1 SGHTA, CDR2 FQGTGA. This CDR3 contains 16 residues. The V and J ends lost 5 bases and 4 bases, in that order; junction bases with no gene match: 8. Study-level findings and limits: Roughly 82% of IR-seq clonotypes had a single read, yet these held approximately 4% of reads. Without single-read clonotypes, shared clonotype proportions correlated more between IR-seq and RNA-seq.

The rearrangement uses TRBV7-3 and TRBJ2-2, with 9 bases fitting TRBD2. The sequenced material came from a population of CD138-negative cells sorted from bone marrow. This clonotype was sampled from a donor aged 40 or over with multiple myeloma. The CDR3 nucleotides read TGTGCCAGCAGCCGATTAGCGGGGGCGAGCACCGGGGAGCTGTTTTTT. Its protein is CASSRLAGASTGELFF.